This T cell receptor beta chain was captured by sequencing in a study of CD8+ T cells in alopecia areata. Study context: Patients received oral tofacitinib, 5 to 10 mg twice daily, for moderate-to-severe alopecia areata.

CDR3 size: 14 residues. Trimming removed 5 bases at V and 5 bases at J, with 15 bases between. CDR1 and CDR2 (germline): SGHAT, FQNNGV. Broader study findings: It was observed that many expanded lesional clones persisted in scalp and blood during tofacitinib.

Once RNA had been extracted, it was reverse transcribed into cDNA to act as the sequencing template. Libraries were prepared by immunoSEQ multiplex PCR; TCRdb keeps only in-frame clonotypes and omits some of them. This sample has over 80,000 clones, with roughly 47% found just once. On this clone: The antigen remains unidentified.

Treatment specified: oral pan-JAK inhibitor, 5-10 mg twice daily. J is TRBJ1-2 and V is TRBV11-2; D is possibly TRBD1 (5 bases). The source material was CD8+ T cells sorted from blood, sampled at week 24, from a patient treated with tofacitinib. The receptor's source is a human donor with alopecia areata. DNA of the CDR3: TGTGCCAGCAGCGCCCGGGACGAATTATATGGCTACACCTTC. This gives the protein CASSARDELYGYTF.